This T cell receptor beta chain comes out of a study of a mutant IDH1 vaccine in newly diagnosed glioma. The study, taken as a whole, reports: Of all patients, about 93% showed vaccine-induced immune responses.

With respect to this clone: The antigen remains unidentified.

With V trimmed by 6 bases and J by 0 bases, 17 bases remained unmatched. CDR3 length: 18 residues. Germline V gene sequence: CDR1 KGHSH, CDR2 LQKENI. The time point is: week 23, last vaccination. Every vaccine dose comprised 300 ug of mutant IDH1 20-mer peptide plus topical imiquimod. Newly diagnosed WHO grade 3 or 4 IDH1-mutant, ATRX-lost astrocytomas were identified in the donors. The method was immunoSEQ multiplex PCR; TCRdb's version includes in-frame clones alone and lacks a portion of them. The sample records fewer than 45,000 clones, approximately 76% being singletons. The gene calls are TRBV18 and TRBJ2-7; 7 bases fit TRBD1. This clonotype was obtained from a man in his fifties or sixties with glioma. Sample: PBMCs, taken from a glioma patient whose treatment included an IDH1 peptide vaccine. The CDR3 DNA reads as TGTGCCAGCTCCCGGACAGGTGCTTCTAGGATAAGCTCCTACGAGCAGTACTTC. This translates into CASSRTGASRISSYEQYF. The entire variable domain, with the rest obtained from reference TRBV18 and TRBJ2-7, is as follows: NAGVMQNPRHLVRRRGQEARLRCSPMKGHSHVYWYRQLPEEGLKFMVYLQKENIIDESGMPKERFSAEFPKEGPSILRIQQVVRGDSAAYFCASSRTGASRISSYEQYFGPGTRLTVT.